A single sample is the source of the 5 T cell receptor beta chains below, sequenced in a study of T cells expressing NK-cell markers. With the 5' RACE reads reprocessed, TCRdb shows one record per CDR3 protein and no DNA. The table lists some 450,000 distinct CDR3 sequences, with under 7.5% in the top ten. Sequencing used blood T cells: a sorted CD56 or NKG2C T cell subset, CD4+ or CD8+ T cells, or bulk PBMC T cells (not recorded which). The receptors stem from a woman aged 18 to 75 in good health.

The gene calls are TRBV7-8 and TRBJ1-1; TCRdb calls TRBD1, which cannot be checked without DNA. Germline V gene sequence: CDR1 SGHVS, CDR2 FQNEAQ. The CDR3 sequence is 13 residues long. The CDR3 region is CASTPGGDTEAFF.

The chain couples TRBV4-2 to TRBJ2-2; the TRBD2 assignment by TCRdb is unverifiable without DNA. This CDR3 spans 18 amino acids. In germline, CDR1 is LGHNA, CDR2 YNFKEQ. This chain's CDR3 is CASSQEASSGGNTGELFF.

The CDR3 protein is CASRPSGGRNNEQFF. This chain joins TRBV6-1 and TRBJ2-1; with no DNA, the TCRdb D assignment of TRBD2 cannot be verified. Germline V gene data show CDR1 as MNHNS and CDR2 as SASEGT. This CDR3 region has 15 residues.

The chain has TRBV12-3 or TRBV12-4 and TRBJ2-2; lacking DNA, the TRBD2 call made by TCRdb goes unchecked. The length of the CDR3 is 15 residues. The CDR3 spells CASSRNILVSGELFF.

The chain carries TRBV7-8 and TRBJ1-5; the D call from TCRdb, TRBD1, cannot be confirmed without DNA. The CDR3 is made up of 15 amino acids. Germline lookup yields CDR1 SGHVS and CDR2 FQNEAQ. The CDR3 protein is CASSLGGDRGQPQHF.